This T cell receptor beta chain emerged from a study of shared clonotypes between healthy human individuals. Study findings and constraints: Non-shared clonotypes had lower generation probabilities than clonotypes shared by all four sorted-subset donors. Clonotype sharing among donors was thought likely to change with sequencing depth. Richness estimates generally favored naive over memory subsets. The naive CD4 repertoires of a handful of donors were compared, and around 5.1% of clonotypes were shared.

This CDR3 has 12 residues. The V and J ends lost 5 bases and 3 bases respectively, with 4 bases between them. Looked up from germline, CDR1 is SGHAT and CDR2 is FQNNGV. The data were produced by immunoSEQ multiplex PCR, yet TCRdb's version contains in-frame clones alone and is incomplete. The sample lists around 1.5 million clones, around 98% occurring once. This clone was detected once. As yet, its antigen is unknown. This specimen includes other DNA sequences encoding the same CDR3. The source material was naive CD4+ T cells sorted from blood. Subset noted: CD45RA+ positively selected. This chain links TRBV11-2 with TRBJ2-2; D is unresolved. The TCR comes from a man aged 25-45 years in good health. The CDR3 coding sequence is TGTGCCAGCAGCCACTACACCGGGGAGCTGTTTTTT. It is translated as CASSHYTGELFF.